The 24 T cell receptor beta chains reported below all come from one sample, sequenced in a study of beta chain features in type 1 diabetes. Study-wide results and caveats: The study found moderately but significantly shorter TCRB CDR3s in all four CD4+ subsets of Type 1 diabetes patients.

Their cognate antigens are unknown. What was sequenced were expressed TCRB transcripts, since all of the isolated RNA had been reverse transcribed. Only in-frame clones appear in the TCRdb table, and some are missing; sequencing was by immunoSEQ multiplex PCR. Of 310,000 or so clones listed, approximately 9.7% are singletons. The sequencing input was central memory CD4+ T cells from blood. Receptors were obtained from a man between 25 and 39 years old with type 1 diabetes.

This clone was counted a few times. The chain couples TRBV11-2 to TRBJ2-3; the match to TRBD2 covers 9 bases. The V segment lost 5 bases and the J segment 0 bases; nucleotides outside the gene matches: 9. The CDR3 sequence is 17 residues long. Germline V gene lookup returns CDR1 SGHAT and CDR2 FQNNGV. The CDR3 region has the DNA TGTGCCAGCAGCCCGACTAGCGGTCTTACTAGCACAGATACGCAGTATTTT. It yields the protein CASSPTSGLTSTDTQYF.

On this clone: This sample also contains other DNA sequences that code for the same CDR3. V is TRBV30 and J is TRBJ1-5; a weak D match, TRBD1 (5 bases). Germline CDR1 is GTSNPN and CDR2 is SVGIG (reference sequence). The CDR3 extends over 12 amino acids. The V end was cut by 1 base, the J end by 4 bases, with 5 bases between. The CDR3 sequence is CAWSAGNQPQHF. CDR3 bases: TGTGCCTGGAGTGCAGGGAATCAGCCCCAGCATTTT.

This clone has a handful of counts. V is TRBV11-2 and J is TRBJ2-1; no clear D. The CDR3 runs to 12 residues. Trimming removed 5 bases from V and 6 bases from J, with 8 bases in between. Germline loops: CDR1 SGHAT, CDR2 FQNNGV. Here the CDR3 reads CASSPGPNEQFF. The CDR3 DNA is TGTGCCAGCAGCCCAGGACCCAATGAGCAGTTCTTC.

The chain combines TRBV21-1 with TRBJ2-3; the table gives TRBD1 as D, unverified against the DNA. TRBV21-1 is given as a pseudogene. The length of the CDR3 is 20 residues. The CDR3 region is CASSNYAGQGASRIPDTQYF. The DNA of the CDR3 is TGTGCCAGCAGCAACTACGCGGGACAGGGGGCGTCCAGGATTCCAGATACGCAGTATTTT.

Details on this clone: An end of the junction does not agree with germline; a read error may underlie this. V and J are TRBV10-3 and TRBJ1-2; D gene unclear. The CDR3 is 14 amino acids. The germline V gene encodes CDR1 ENHRY and CDR2 SYGVKD. CDR3 sequence reads: CAIRDETPNYGYTF. In DNA, the CDR3 is TGTGCCATCCGTGATGAAACCCCTAACTATGGCTACACCTTC.

This clone was detected only a few times. This chain uses TRBV2 with TRBJ1-1; D remains unclear. V lost 4 bases and J 3 bases, leaving 9 bases between the germline ends. The CDR3 loop spans 13 amino acids. CDR1 and CDR2 from the germline V gene are SNHLY and FYNNEI. The CDR3 DNA reads TGTGCCAGCAGTGTAGGCAGCCACACTGAAGCTTTCTTT. Residues: CASSVGSHTEAFF.

This chain links TRBV12-5 with TRBJ2-3; TRBD2 aligns across 11 bases. Losses at the gene ends were 2 bases for V and 4 bases for J; bases not matched to a gene: 17. Germline assignment: CDR1 LGHNT and CDR2 FRNRAP. The CDR3 totals 20 residues. CDR3 region: CASGLPRAPLAGGPPDTQYF. CDR3 bases: TGTGCTAGTGGTTTGCCTCGAGCCCCGTTAGCGGGGGGGCCCCCAGATACGCAGTATTTT.

This clone was counted only a few times. V and J are TRBV5-4 and TRBJ2-7; D assignment may be TRBD1 or TRBD2 (6 bases each). Per the germline V gene, CDR1 is SGHNT and CDR2 is YYREEE (reference sequence). The CDR3 is 15 residues long. V gave up 4 bases and J gave up 5 bases, with 19 bases separating them. The chain's CDR3 is CASSVSGARFHEQYF. The CDR3 DNA follows: TGTGCCAGCAGCGTTTCGGGGGCCCGTTTTCACGAGCAGTACTTC.

V and J are TRBV11-2 and TRBJ2-3; 7 bases are a match to TRBD2. The CDR3 sequence is 17 residues long. V was pared by 1 base and J by 0 bases, with 7 bases of the junction left unmatched. In germline, CDR1 is SGHAT, CDR2 FQNNGV. CDR3 bases: TGTGCCAGCAGCTTAGGACGGGGAGGGATCAGCACAGATACGCAGTATTTT. This sequence encodes CASSLGRGGISTDTQYF.

This clone has a handful of counts. This rearrangement joins TRBV6-5 to TRBJ1-3, with D uncertain. The CDR3 is 13 residues long. V was cut by 6 bases and J by 2 bases, with 8 bases left in between. Germline V gene sequence: CDR1 MNHEY, CDR2 SVGAGI. In nucleotides, the CDR3 is TGTGCCAGCAGCTGGGTGCCTGGAAACACCATATATTTT. It specifies CASSWVPGNTIYF.

This clone was counted a few times. The chain uses TRBV20-1 and TRBJ2-1, with D tentatively TRBD1 or TRBD2 (5 bases each). This CDR3 region has 11 residues. V dropped 6 bases and J dropped 7 bases, with 10 bases sitting between them. CDR1 is DFQATT and CDR2 is SNEGSKA in the germline V gene (reference sequence). CDR3 DNA sequence: TGCAGTGCGTGGAGGACAAATGAGCAGTTCTTC. Protein: CSAWRTNEQFF.

This clone was recorded many times. The chain links TRBV18 to TRBJ1-1, with D uncertain. Germline assignment: CDR1 KGHSH and CDR2 LQKENI. This CDR3 is built from 14 residues. V was clipped by 0 bases and J by 1 base, with 6 bases between them. CDR3 sequence (DNA): TGTGCCAGCTCACCACCAGGGAGGAACACTGAAGCTTTCTTT. This translates into CASSPPGRNTEAFF. The whole variable domain, remainder taken from reference TRBV18 and TRBJ1-1, is NAGVMQNPRHLVRRRGQEARLRCSPMKGHSHVYWYRQLPEEGLKFMVYLQKENIIDESGMPKERFSAEFPKEGPSILRIQQVVRGDSAAYFCASSPPGRNTEAFFGQGTRLTVV.

This clone was picked up many times. The chain is built from TRBV5-4 and TRBJ2-1, with D possibly being TRBD1 (6 bases). The CDR3 spans 16 residues. V lost 0 bases and J lost 6, with 16 bases in between. Germline CDR1 SGHNT, CDR2 YYREEE (reference sequence). Here the CDR3 reads CASSLDSVQGTNEQFF. CDR3 sequence (DNA): TGTGCCAGCAGCTTGGATTCGGTTCAGGGGACCAATGAGCAGTTCTTC.

V is TRBV12-5 and J is TRBJ2-3; D could derive from TRBD1 or TRBD2 (5 bases each). The CDR3 sequence is 15 residues long. Per germline, CDR1 LGHNT and CDR2 FRNRAP. V was pared by 4 bases and J by 1 base, with 12 bases between. The CDR3, as DNA: TGTGCTAGTGGTTGGGACCTTGGAGGCACAGATACGCAGTATTTT. Its protein is CASGWDLGGTDTQYF.

The CDR3 DNA reads as TGTGCCAGCAGACCAAACCTAGGACAGGGAAGAGAGACCCAGTACTTC. Encoded protein: CASRPNLGQGRETQYF. This chain connects TRBV2 to TRBJ2-5, with 8 bases lining up with TRBD1. The CDR3 length is 16 residues. V was pared by 6 bases and J by 4 bases, with 13 bases of the junction left unmatched. The germline V gene has CDR1 SNHLY and CDR2 FYNNEI.

This clone was counted a few times. The V and J genes are TRBV11-3 and TRBJ2-1, with a tentative D call TRBD2 (7 bases). From germline, CDR1 is SGHNT and CDR2 YENEEA. Trimming removed 3 bases at V and 8 bases at J, with 14 bases between. The CDR3 has 14 amino acids. The DNA for the CDR3 is TGTGCCAGCAGCTTCGGGGGGCGATCCGATGAGCAGTTCTTC. Translation gives CASSFGGRSDEQFF.

A few counts support this clone. The chain joins TRBV10-3 to TRBJ2-5; D gene unclear. This CDR3 has 12 amino acids. With 3 bases removed from V and 2 bases from J, the gap between germline ends came to 4 bases. CDR1 ENHRY and CDR2 SYGVKD come from the germline V gene. The CDR3 DNA reads as TGTGCCATCAGTGATGTTCAAGAGACCCAGTACTTC. It codes for CAISDVQETQYF.

Only a few counts were recorded for this clone. The chain uses TRBV6-6 and TRBJ2-3; no definite D call. Germline V gene data show CDR1 as MNHNY and CDR2 as SVGAGI (reference sequence). CDR3 size: 11 residues. The ends were cut back, 5 bases at V and 4 bases at J, with 4 bases in the middle. The chain's CDR3 is CASSAADTQYF. CDR3 nucleotides: TGTGCCAGCAGTGCCGCAGATACGCAGTATTTT.

Of note for this clone: This may stem from a read error, because a much larger clone lies one nucleotide away. The J gene is TRBJ1-1, the V gene TRBV6-5; no reliable D call. The CDR3 has 11 residues. Germline V gene sequence: CDR1 MNHEY, CDR2 SVGAGI. V shed 5 bases and J shed 4 bases, with 5 bases lying between them. CDR3 nucleotides: TGTGCCAGCAGTCGAGGCACTGAAGCTTTCTTT. It is translated as CASSRGTEAFF.

Only one count was recorded for this clone. The chain employs TRBV4-1 and TRBJ2-7; 10 positions match TRBD1. Germline V CDR1 and CDR2: MGHRA, YSYEKL. Germline trimming cut 0 bases from V and 1 base from J; bases unmatched to any gene: 6. This CDR3 has 17 amino acids. Here the CDR3 reads CASSQEYQGQGSYEQYF. Here the CDR3 DNA reads TGCGCCAGCAGCCAAGAGTATCAGGGACAGGGGTCCTACGAGCAGTACTTC.

The CDR3 protein is CASSLVRDRNEQYF. The CDR3 nucleotides are TGTGCCAGCAGCTTAGTGAGGGATAGGAACGAGCAGTACTTC. The chain uses TRBV7-2 and TRBJ2-7; TRBD2 might be the D (5 bases). Deletions cut 1 base from V and 5 bases from J, with 12 bases between. Per the germline V gene, CDR1 is SGHTA and CDR2 is FQGNSA. The length of the CDR3 is 14 residues. The full variable domain, its missing parts supplied by reference TRBV7-2 and TRBJ2-7, is GAGVSQSPSNKVTEKGKDVELRCDPISGHTALYWYRQSLGQGLEFLIYFQGNSAPDKSGLPSDRFSAERTGGSVSTLTIQRTQQEDSAVYLCASSLVRDRNEQYFGPGTRLTVT.

This chain links TRBV5-6 with TRBJ2-1, with D possibly TRBD1 on 8 matching bases. The germline CDR1 and CDR2 sequences are SGHDT and YYEEEE. The CDR3 consists of 16 residues. Trimming took 4 bases from V and 13 from J, leaving 27 bases between them. The CDR3 loop is CASSHGTGGGSRGQFF. CDR3 bases: TGTGCCAGCAGCCATGGCACAGGGGGGGGCTCGAGGGGACAGTTCTTC.

This clone was observed a few times. This chain links TRBV19 with TRBJ1-1, with D uncertain. The V gene lost 3 bases and the J gene lost 4 bases, with 9 bases spanning the gap. The CDR3 is 13 amino acids. The germline gives CDR1 LNHDA, CDR2 SQIVND (reference sequence). The CDR3 nucleotides are TGTGCCAGTAGTATTGACGGAGGCACTGAAGCTTTCTTT. The encoded protein is CASSIDGGTEAFF. Using reference TRBV19 and TRBJ1-1 for the parts outside the CDR3, the full variable domain is DGGITQSPKYLFRKEGQNVTLSCEQNLNHDAMYWYRQDPGQGLRLIYYSQIVNDFQKGDIAEGYSVSREKKESFPLTVTSAQKNPTAFYLCASSIDGGTEAFFGQGTRLTVV.

This clone appeared a few times. The J gene is TRBJ2-3, the V gene TRBV18; D is perhaps TRBD1 (6 bases). This CDR3 is 15 amino acids long. The germline gives CDR1 KGHSH, CDR2 LQKENI. Trimming removed 2 bases at V and 5 bases at J, with 14 bases between. The CDR3 sequence is CASSPNGQTLDTQYF. As DNA, the CDR3 is TGTGCCAGCTCACCAAATGGACAGACGTTAGATACGCAGTATTTT. Full variable domain (remainder filled in from reference TRBV18 and TRBJ2-3): NAGVMQNPRHLVRRRGQEARLRCSPMKGHSHVYWYRQLPEEGLKFMVYLQKENIIDESGMPKERFSAEFPKEGPSILRIQQVVRGDSAAYFCASSPNGQTLDTQYFGPGTRLTVL.